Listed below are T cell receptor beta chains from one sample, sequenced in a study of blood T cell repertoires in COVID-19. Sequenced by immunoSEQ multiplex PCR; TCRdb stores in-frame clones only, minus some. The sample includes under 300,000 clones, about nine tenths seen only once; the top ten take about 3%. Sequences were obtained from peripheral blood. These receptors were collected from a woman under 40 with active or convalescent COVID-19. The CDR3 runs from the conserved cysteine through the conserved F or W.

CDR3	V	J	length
CASSPGAGYNSPLHF	TRBV6-4	TRBJ1-6	15
CASSLAGTRSTEQFF	TRBV7-6	TRBJ2-1	15
CSARDGKLFF	TRBV20-1	TRBJ1-4	10
CASSERQITEAFF	TRBV2	TRBJ1-1	13
CASSLTGRRAFF	TRBV27	TRBJ1-1	12
CASSLYTTRDTEAFF	TRBV5-5	TRBJ1-1	15
CASSIEARGFAIYF	TRBV19	TRBJ1-3	14
CASARTEGSYEQYF	TRBV6-5	TRBJ2-7	14
CASSSPGQRNQPQHF	TRBV6-2/TRBV6-3	TRBJ1-5	15
CASSVEGLGGIGRAYGYTF	TRBV2	TRBJ1-2	19
CASSLSGGASDTQYF	TRBV5-4	TRBJ2-3	15
CASSFGSTDTQYF	TRBV27	TRBJ2-3	13
CASTLDRDTEAFF	TRBV19	TRBJ1-1	13
CASSIDTGQYYYTF	TRBV19	TRBJ1-2	14
CASSLRRGSGGSTDTQYF	TRBV27	TRBJ2-3	18
CASSHDRGSEGYTF	TRBV5-1	TRBJ1-2	14